This is a list of T cell receptor beta chains from one sample in a study of vaccination and CD4 T cells after COVID-19. One entry per CDR3 protein results from TCRdb running MiXCR on the PCR reads. The repertoire has around 11,000 distinct CDR3 sequences, 40% to 45% of them found once; the top ten carry roughly 10%. The antigens for these receptors are not known. The sample in question was CD4+ T cells from blood, cultured in vitro, obtained after SARS-CoV-2 vaccination. The receptors derive from a human donor who had recovered from COVID-19. CDR3s include the opening cysteine and the closing phenylalanine or tryptophan. The order of the fields is CDR3 protein, CDR3 DNA, D gene, CDR3 length, clone size, V gene, J gene. D genes are given only for firm matches. For some rows the clone size is stated as once, few or many, or as a class when expanded; others skip it.

CDR3 protein: CASRVGQGPTEAFF
CDR3 DNA: TGCGCCAGCAGAGTAGGACAGGGGCCCACTGAAGCTTTCTTT
D gene: TRBD1
CDR3 length: 14
clone size: once
V gene: TRBV5-1
J gene: TRBJ1-1

CDR3 protein: CASSEGRTEAFF
CDR3 DNA: TGTGCCAGCAGCGAAGGCCGTACTGAAGCTTTCTTT
D gene: -
CDR3 length: 12
clone size: -
V gene: TRBV7-8
J gene: TRBJ1-1

CDR3 protein: CASSFQGRTGELFF
CDR3 DNA: TGCGCCAGCAGCTTCCAGGGGAGGACCGGGGAGCTGTTTTTT
D gene: -
CDR3 length: 14
clone size: -
V gene: TRBV5-1
J gene: TRBJ2-2

CDR3 protein: CASSAQGAAKNIQYF
CDR3 DNA: TGTGCCAGCAGTGCTCAGGGGGCGGCCAAAAACATTCAGTACTTC
D gene: TRBD1
CDR3 length: 15
clone size: -
V gene: TRBV25-1
J gene: TRBJ2-4

CDR3 protein: CASTLQGLSSTDTQYF
CDR3 DNA: TGTGCCAGCACCCTACAGGGGCTGTCTAGCACAGATACGCAGTATTTT
D gene: TRBD1
CDR3 length: 16
clone size: -
V gene: TRBV27
J gene: TRBJ2-3

CDR3 protein: CASTEGGTAPYEQYF
CDR3 DNA: TGTGCCAGCACCGAGGGCGGGACCGCACCCTACGAGCAGTACTTC
D gene: -
CDR3 length: 15
clone size: -
V gene: TRBV28
J gene: TRBJ2-7

CDR3 protein: CATGTSGRASADTQYF
CDR3 DNA: TGTGCCACCGGGACCAGCGGGAGGGCCTCTGCAGATACGCAGTATTTT
D gene: TRBD2
CDR3 length: 16
clone size: few
V gene: TRBV27
J gene: TRBJ2-3

CDR3 protein: CSVEVLTAPKSRYGYTF
CDR3 DNA: TGCAGCGTTGAAGTTTTGACAGCCCCAAAGAGCCGCTATGGCTACACCTTC
D gene: -
CDR3 length: 17
clone size: -
V gene: TRBV29-1
J gene: TRBJ1-2

CDR3 protein: CASSSQGSSYEQYF
CDR3 DNA: TGTGCCAGCAGTTCACAGGGGAGCTCCTACGAGCAGTACTTC
D gene: TRBD1
CDR3 length: 14
clone size: -
V gene: TRBV27
J gene: TRBJ2-7

CDR3 protein: CASSPPAGGWDEQFF
CDR3 DNA: TGTGCCAGCAGCCCCCCAGCGGGAGGGTGGGATGAGCAGTTCTTC
D gene: TRBD2
CDR3 length: 15
clone size: -
V gene: TRBV7-2
J gene: TRBJ2-1

CDR3 protein: CASSQTPTLEAFF
CDR3 DNA: TGTGCCAGCAGCCAGACCCCCACCTTAGAAGCTTTCTTT
D gene: -
CDR3 length: 13
clone size: -
V gene: TRBV7-8
J gene: TRBJ1-1

CDR3 protein: CASRRLAVSTDTQYF
CDR3 DNA: TGTGCCAGCAGACGACTAGCGGTTAGCACAGATACGCAGTATTTT
D gene: TRBD2
CDR3 length: 15
clone size: -
V gene: TRBV12-3/TRBV12-4
J gene: TRBJ2-3

CDR3 protein: CASSETGGEGTEAFF
CDR3 DNA: TGTGCCAGCAGCGAAACAGGGGGCGAAGGCACTGAAGCTTTCTTT
D gene: TRBD1
CDR3 length: 15
clone size: -
V gene: TRBV12-3/TRBV12-4
J gene: TRBJ1-1

CDR3 protein: CASSPFRVRDTGELFF
CDR3 DNA: TGTGCCAGCAGCCCGTTCCGGGTCCGGGACACCGGGGAGCTGTTTTTT
D gene: -
CDR3 length: 16
clone size: -
V gene: TRBV14
J gene: TRBJ2-2

CDR3 protein: CASFLDQGYGYTF
CDR3 DNA: TGTGCCAGCTTCTTGGACCAGGGGTATGGCTACACCTTC
D gene: -
CDR3 length: 13
clone size: -
V gene: TRBV2
J gene: TRBJ1-2

CDR3 protein: CASVWAGGRDEQFF
CDR3 DNA: TGTGCCAGCGTTTGGGCGGGAGGGCGCGATGAGCAGTTCTTC
D gene: TRBD2
CDR3 length: 14
clone size: once
V gene: TRBV12-3/TRBV12-4
J gene: TRBJ2-1

CDR3 protein: CASSPTGRGGYGYTF
CDR3 DNA: TGTGCCAGCTCACCTACAGGTCGAGGCGGCTATGGCTACACCTTC
D gene: -
CDR3 length: 15
clone size: -
V gene: TRBV18
J gene: TRBJ1-2

CDR3 protein: CASTSTGGRRNRGPQHF
CDR3 DNA: TGTGCCAGTACCTCCACGGGGGGCCGGCGGAATAGGGGGCCCCAGCATTTT
D gene: -
CDR3 length: 17
clone size: -
V gene: TRBV19
J gene: TRBJ1-5

CDR3 protein: CASSTYEQYF
CDR3 DNA: TGTGCCAGCAGTACGTACGAGCAGTACTTC
D gene: -
CDR3 length: 10
clone size: few
V gene: TRBV6-2/TRBV6-3
J gene: TRBJ2-7

CDR3 protein: CASSFRRDPYEQYF
CDR3 DNA: TGTGCCAGCAGTTTTCGGCGGGACCCCTACGAGCAGTACTTC
D gene: -
CDR3 length: 14
clone size: -
V gene: TRBV28
J gene: TRBJ2-7

CDR3 protein: CASKGGDQPQHF
CDR3 DNA: TGTGCCAGTAAAGGGGGTGATCAGCCCCAGCATTTT
D gene: -
CDR3 length: 12
clone size: few
V gene: TRBV19
J gene: TRBJ1-5

CDR3 protein: CASSPRSGDTQYF
CDR3 DNA: TGTGCCAGCAGTCCCAGGTCGGGGGATACGCAGTATTTT
D gene: -
CDR3 length: 13
clone size: large
V gene: TRBV6-1
J gene: TRBJ2-3

CDR3 protein: CASSLRLAGTDTQYF
CDR3 DNA: TGTGCCAGCAGCCTCAGACTAGCGGGCACAGATACGCAGTATTTT
D gene: TRBD2
CDR3 length: 15
clone size: -
V gene: TRBV7-3
J gene: TRBJ2-3

CDR3 protein: CASSYSTGKAFF
CDR3 DNA: TGTGCCAGCAGTTACTCGACGGGTAAAGCTTTCTTT
D gene: -
CDR3 length: 12
clone size: -
V gene: TRBV6-5
J gene: TRBJ1-1

CDR3 protein: CASSLQDTYEQYF
CDR3 DNA: TGTGCCAGCAGCCTCCAGGACACGTACGAGCAGTACTTC
D gene: -
CDR3 length: 13
clone size: few
V gene: TRBV7-6
J gene: TRBJ2-7

CDR3 protein: CSASGFMNYGYTF
CDR3 DNA: TGCAGTGCTTCAGGGTTCATGAACTATGGCTACACCTTC
D gene: -
CDR3 length: 13
clone size: -
V gene: TRBV20-1
J gene: TRBJ1-2

CDR3 protein: CASSKASRSSYNEQFF
CDR3 DNA: TGTGCCAGTAGTAAAGCTAGCCGGAGCTCCTACAATGAGCAGTTCTTC
D gene: -
CDR3 length: 16
clone size: few
V gene: TRBV19
J gene: TRBJ2-1

CDR3 protein: CASSEKGIGGGRGGRYHNEQFF
CDR3 DNA: TGTGCCAGCAGTGAAAAGGGGATCGGGGGTGGAAGAGGCGGGAGGTATCACAATGAGCAGTTCTTC
D gene: TRBD2
CDR3 length: 22
clone size: few
V gene: TRBV2
J gene: TRBJ2-1

CDR3 protein: CSAPRTKSVNRYEQYF
CDR3 DNA: TGCAGTGCCCCCCGTACTAAATCGGTTAACCGATACGAGCAGTACTTC
D gene: -
CDR3 length: 16
clone size: few
V gene: TRBV20-1
J gene: TRBJ2-7

CDR3 protein: CASSYPVGQGNGYTF
CDR3 DNA: TGTGCCAGCAGTTACCCGGTCGGACAGGGAAATGGCTACACCTTC
D gene: TRBD1
CDR3 length: 15
clone size: few
V gene: TRBV6-5
J gene: TRBJ1-2

CDR3 protein: CASSRNYGTDTQYF
CDR3 DNA: TGTGCCAGCAGCCGTAATTACGGCACAGATACGCAGTATTTT
D gene: -
CDR3 length: 14
clone size: -
V gene: TRBV11-2
J gene: TRBJ2-3

CDR3 protein: CSAFHSGADTQYF
CDR3 DNA: TGCAGTGCTTTCCACTCCGGGGCAGATACGCAGTATTTT
D gene: -
CDR3 length: 13
clone size: few
V gene: TRBV20-1
J gene: TRBJ2-3

CDR3 protein: CASSPVGGGNTIYF
CDR3 DNA: TGTGCCAGCAGTCCGGTGGGAGGTGGAAACACCATATATTTT
D gene: -
CDR3 length: 14
clone size: few
V gene: TRBV7-2
J gene: TRBJ1-3

CDR3 protein: CASSFRGALEQYF
CDR3 DNA: TGTGCCAGCAGTTTTCGGGGGGCGCTTGAGCAGTACTTC
D gene: -
CDR3 length: 13
clone size: -
V gene: TRBV28
J gene: TRBJ2-7

CDR3 protein: CASSYSPRVESPLHF
CDR3 DNA: TGTGCCAGCAGTTACAGCCCCAGGGTAGAATCACCCCTCCACTTT
D gene: -
CDR3 length: 15
clone size: few
V gene: TRBV6-5
J gene: TRBJ1-6

CDR3 protein: CASSLRKGGSGNTIYF
CDR3 DNA: TGTGCCAGCAGCTTACGTAAAGGGGGCAGTGGAAACACCATATATTTT
D gene: TRBD1
CDR3 length: 16
clone size: few
V gene: TRBV7-9
J gene: TRBJ1-3

CDR3 protein: CASSPGLGRETARDYGYTF
CDR3 DNA: TGTGCCAGCAGTCCCGGTCTGGGCAGAGAAACGGCGCGAGACTATGGCTACACCTTC
D gene: -
CDR3 length: 19
clone size: once
V gene: TRBV28
J gene: TRBJ1-2

CDR3 protein: CASSLIPGQGSHEQYF
CDR3 DNA: TGTGCCAGCAGCTTAATCCCGGGACAGGGGAGCCACGAGCAGTACTTC
D gene: TRBD1
CDR3 length: 16
clone size: few
V gene: TRBV28
J gene: TRBJ2-7

CDR3 protein: CATSRTPGLAASTDTQYF
CDR3 DNA: TGTGCCACCAGCAGAACACCCGGATTAGCGGCTAGCACAGATACGCAGTATTTT
D gene: -
CDR3 length: 18
clone size: medium-sized
V gene: TRBV15
J gene: TRBJ2-3

CDR3 protein: CASSTGTGGGNQPQHF
CDR3 DNA: TGTGCCAGCAGTACCGGGACAGGGGGCGGCAATCAGCCCCAGCATTTT
D gene: TRBD1
CDR3 length: 16
clone size: few
V gene: TRBV6-1
J gene: TRBJ1-5

CDR3 protein: CASSSKAQGIGLGWYF
CDR3 DNA: TGTGCCAGCAGCTCCAAGGCCCAGGGGATCGGACTAGGATGGTACTTC
D gene: -
CDR3 length: 16
clone size: medium-sized
V gene: TRBV11-2
J gene: TRBJ2-7

CDR3 protein: CASSPRQGAIQYF
CDR3 DNA: TGTGCCAGCTCACCGCGGCAGGGGGCTATCCAGTACTTC
D gene: TRBD1
CDR3 length: 13
clone size: few
V gene: TRBV18
J gene: TRBJ2-5